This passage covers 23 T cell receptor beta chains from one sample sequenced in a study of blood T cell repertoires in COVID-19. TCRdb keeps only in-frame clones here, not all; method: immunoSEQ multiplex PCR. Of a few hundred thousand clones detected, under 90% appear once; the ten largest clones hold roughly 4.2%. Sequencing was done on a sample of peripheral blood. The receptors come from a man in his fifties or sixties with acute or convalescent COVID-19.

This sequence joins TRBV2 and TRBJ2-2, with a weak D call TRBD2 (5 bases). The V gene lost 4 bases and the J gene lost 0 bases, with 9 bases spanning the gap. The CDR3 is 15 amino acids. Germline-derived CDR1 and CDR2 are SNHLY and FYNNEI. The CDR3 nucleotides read TGTGCCAGCAGTGTTTGGACTCCGAACACCGGGGAGCTGTTTTTT. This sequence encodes CASSVWTPNTGELFF.

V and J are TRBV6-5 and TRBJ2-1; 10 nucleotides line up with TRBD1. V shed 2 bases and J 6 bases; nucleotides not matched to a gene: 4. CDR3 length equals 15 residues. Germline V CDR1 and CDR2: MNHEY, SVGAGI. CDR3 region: CASSYGTGVGNEQFF. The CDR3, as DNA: TGTGCCAGCAGTTACGGGACAGGGGTAGGCAATGAGCAGTTCTTC.

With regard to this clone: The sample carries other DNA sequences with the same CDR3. CDR3 DNA sequence: TGTGCCAGCAGCCCAGGTCAGGGTAGCAATCAGCCCCAGCATTTT. Translation: CASSPGQGSNQPQHF. The gene calls are TRBV11-2 and TRBJ1-5, with a weak D call TRBD1 (5 bases). Trimming stripped 5 bases from V and 0 bases from J, with 11 bases between. This CDR3 contains 15 residues. Germline assignment: CDR1 SGHAT and CDR2 FQNNGV.

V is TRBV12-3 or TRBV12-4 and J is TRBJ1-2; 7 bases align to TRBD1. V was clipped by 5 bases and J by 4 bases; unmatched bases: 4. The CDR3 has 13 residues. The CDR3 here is CASSNTGAYGYTF. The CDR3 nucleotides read TGTGCCAGCAGTAATACAGGGGCCTATGGCTACACCTTC.

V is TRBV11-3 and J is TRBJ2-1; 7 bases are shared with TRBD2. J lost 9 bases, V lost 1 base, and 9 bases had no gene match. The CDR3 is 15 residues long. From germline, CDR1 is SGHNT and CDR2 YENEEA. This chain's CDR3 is CASSLGSRGVGEQFF. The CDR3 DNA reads TGTGCCAGCAGCTTAGGAAGCCGGGGGGTTGGTGAGCAGTTCTTC.

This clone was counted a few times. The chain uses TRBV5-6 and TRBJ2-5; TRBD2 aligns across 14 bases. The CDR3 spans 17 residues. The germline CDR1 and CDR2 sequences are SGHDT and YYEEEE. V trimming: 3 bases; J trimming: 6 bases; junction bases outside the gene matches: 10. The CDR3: CASSSYPGLAGVKTQYF. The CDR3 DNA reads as TGTGCCAGCAGCTCATACCCGGGACTAGCGGGGGTGAAGACCCAGTACTTC.

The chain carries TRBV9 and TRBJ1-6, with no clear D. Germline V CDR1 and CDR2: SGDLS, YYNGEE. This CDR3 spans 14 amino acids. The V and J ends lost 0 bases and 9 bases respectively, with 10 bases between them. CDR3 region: CASSVVGGGSPLHF. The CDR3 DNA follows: TGTGCCAGCAGCGTAGTAGGAGGTGGTTCACCCCTCCACTTT.

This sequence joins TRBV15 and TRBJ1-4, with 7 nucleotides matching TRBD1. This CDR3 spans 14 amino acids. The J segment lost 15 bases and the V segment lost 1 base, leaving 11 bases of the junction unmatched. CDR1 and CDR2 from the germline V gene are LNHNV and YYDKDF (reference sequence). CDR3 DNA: TGTGCCACCAGCAGAGCAGGGGGGAGCTTGGGTGTGTTTTTT. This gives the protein CATSRAGGSLGVFF.

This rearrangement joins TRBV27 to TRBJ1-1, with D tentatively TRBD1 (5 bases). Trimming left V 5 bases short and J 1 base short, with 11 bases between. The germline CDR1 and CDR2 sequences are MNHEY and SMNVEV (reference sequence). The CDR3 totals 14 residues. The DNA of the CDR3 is TGTGCCAGCAGTCTCTGGGGCCCGAACACTGAAGCTTTCTTT. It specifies CASSLWGPNTEAFF.

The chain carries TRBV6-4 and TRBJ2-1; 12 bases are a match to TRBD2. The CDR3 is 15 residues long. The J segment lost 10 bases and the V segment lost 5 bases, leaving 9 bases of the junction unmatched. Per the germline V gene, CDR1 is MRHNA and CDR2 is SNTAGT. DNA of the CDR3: TGTGCCAGCAGTTATACTAGCGGGGGGAGAGGAGAGCAGTTCTTC. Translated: CASSYTSGGRGEQFF.

CDR3: CASSYLLGNAETQYF. CDR3 DNA: TGTGCCAGCAGTTACCTACTAGGAAATGCGGAGACCCAGTACTTC. The chain links TRBV6-5 to TRBJ2-5, with D possibly TRBD2 on 5 matching bases. Germline V lookup: CDR1 MNHEY, CDR2 SVGAGI. CDR3 length equals 15 residues. Trimming shortened V by 2 bases and J by 5 bases, and 15 bases separated the two germline ends.

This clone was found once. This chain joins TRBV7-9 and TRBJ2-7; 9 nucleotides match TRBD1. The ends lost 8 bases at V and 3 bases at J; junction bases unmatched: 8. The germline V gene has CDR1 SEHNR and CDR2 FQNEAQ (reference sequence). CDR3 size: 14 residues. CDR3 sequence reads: CASRRTGVFYEQYF. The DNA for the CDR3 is TGTGCCAGCCGACGGACAGGGGTCTTCTACGAGCAGTACTTC. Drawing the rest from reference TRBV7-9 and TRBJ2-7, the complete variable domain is DTGVSQNPRHKITKRGQNVTFRCDPISEHNRLYWYRQTLGQGPEFLTYFQNEAQLEKSRLLSDRFSAERPKGSFSTLEIQRTEQGDSAMYLCASRRTGVFYEQYFGPGTRLTVT.

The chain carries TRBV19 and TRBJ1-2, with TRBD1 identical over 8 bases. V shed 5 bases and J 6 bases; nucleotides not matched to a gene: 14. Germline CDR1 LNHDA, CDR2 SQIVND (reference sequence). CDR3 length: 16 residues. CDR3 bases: TGTGCCAGTAGTTCCCTAGGACAGGGAAGAGGAAATGGCTACACCTTC. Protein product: CASSSLGQGRGNGYTF. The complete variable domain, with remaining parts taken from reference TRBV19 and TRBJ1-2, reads DGGITQSPKYLFRKEGQNVTLSCEQNLNHDAMYWYRQDPGQGLRLIYYSQIVNDFQKGDIAEGYSVSREKKESFPLTVTSAQKNPTAFYLCASSSLGQGRGNGYTFGSGTRLTVV.

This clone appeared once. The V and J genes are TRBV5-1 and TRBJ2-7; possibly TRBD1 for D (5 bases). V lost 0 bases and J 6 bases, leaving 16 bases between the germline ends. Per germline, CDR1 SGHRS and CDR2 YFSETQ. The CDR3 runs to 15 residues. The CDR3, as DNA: TGCGCCAGCAGCTTGGCCCCTCAGGGTTTCCTCGAGCAGTACTTC. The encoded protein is CASSLAPQGFLEQYF.

This CDR3 reads CASSQQGRVYSNQPQHF. Here the CDR3 DNA reads TGCGCCAGCAGTCAACAGGGCAGGGTATATAGCAATCAGCCCCAGCATTTT. The chain couples TRBV23-1 to TRBJ1-5; perhaps TRBD1 as D (5 bases). TRBV23-1 belongs to the ORF category, with a function that is uncertain. V lost 2 bases to trimming and J lost 0 bases, with 14 bases between them. This CDR3 is built from 17 residues.

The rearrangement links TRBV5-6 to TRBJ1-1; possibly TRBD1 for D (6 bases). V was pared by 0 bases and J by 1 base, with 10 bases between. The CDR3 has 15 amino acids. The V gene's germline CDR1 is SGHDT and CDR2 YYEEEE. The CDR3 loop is CASSLAAGANTEAFF. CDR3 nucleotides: TGTGCCAGCAGCTTGGCGGCAGGGGCGAACACTGAAGCTTTCTTT. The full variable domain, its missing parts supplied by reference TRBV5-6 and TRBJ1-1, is DAGVTQSPTHLIKTRGQQVTLRCSPKSGHDTVSWYQQALGQGPQFIFQYYEEEERQRGNFPDRFSGHQFPNYSSELNVNALLLGDSALYLCASSLAAGANTEAFFGQGTRLTVV.

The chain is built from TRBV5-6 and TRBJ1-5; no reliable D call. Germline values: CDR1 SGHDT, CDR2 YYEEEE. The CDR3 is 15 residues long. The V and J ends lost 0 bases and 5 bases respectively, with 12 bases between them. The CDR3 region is CASSLDRTTHQPQHF. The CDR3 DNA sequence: TGTGCCAGCAGCTTGGACAGAACAACGCATCAGCCCCAGCATTTT. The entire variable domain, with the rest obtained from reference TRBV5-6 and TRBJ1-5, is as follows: DAGVTQSPTHLIKTRGQQVTLRCSPKSGHDTVSWYQQALGQGPQFIFQYYEEEERQRGNFPDRFSGHQFPNYSSELNVNALLLGDSALYLCASSLDRTTHQPQHFGDGTRLSIL.

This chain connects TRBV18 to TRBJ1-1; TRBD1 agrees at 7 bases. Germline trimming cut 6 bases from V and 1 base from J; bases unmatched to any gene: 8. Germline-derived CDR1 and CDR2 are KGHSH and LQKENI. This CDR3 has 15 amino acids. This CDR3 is CASSPDRASNTEAFF. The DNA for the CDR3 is TGTGCCAGCTCGCCAGACAGGGCTTCGAACACTGAAGCTTTCTTT. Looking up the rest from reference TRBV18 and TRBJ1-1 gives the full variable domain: NAGVMQNPRHLVRRRGQEARLRCSPMKGHSHVYWYRQLPEEGLKFMVYLQKENIIDESGMPKERFSAEFPKEGPSILRIQQVVRGDSAAYFCASSPDRASNTEAFFGQGTRLTVV.

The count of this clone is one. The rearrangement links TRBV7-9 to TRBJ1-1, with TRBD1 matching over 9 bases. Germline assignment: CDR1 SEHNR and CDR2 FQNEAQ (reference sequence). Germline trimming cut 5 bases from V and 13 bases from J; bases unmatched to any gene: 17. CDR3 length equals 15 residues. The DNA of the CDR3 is TGTGCCAGCAGCCCACCTCTGAAGGGACAGGGCGCTGTTTTCTTT. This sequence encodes CASSPPLKGQGAVFF. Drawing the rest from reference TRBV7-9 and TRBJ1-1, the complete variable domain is DTGVSQNPRHKITKRGQNVTFRCDPISEHNRLYWYRQTLGQGPEFLTYFQNEAQLEKSRLLSDRFSAERPKGSFSTLEIQRTEQGDSAMYLCASSPPLKGQGAVFFGQGTRLTVV.

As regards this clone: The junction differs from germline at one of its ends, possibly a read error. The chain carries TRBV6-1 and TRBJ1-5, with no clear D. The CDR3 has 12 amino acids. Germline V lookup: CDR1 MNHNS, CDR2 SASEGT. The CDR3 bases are TGTGCCAGCAGCGAAGCTTCGGGAGTTCAGCATTTT. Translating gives CASSEASGVQHF.

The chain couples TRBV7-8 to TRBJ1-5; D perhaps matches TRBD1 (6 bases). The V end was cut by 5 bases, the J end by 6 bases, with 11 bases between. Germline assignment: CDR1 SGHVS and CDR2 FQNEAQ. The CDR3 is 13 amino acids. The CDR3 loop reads CASSPDRSQPQHF. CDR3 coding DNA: TGTGCCAGCAGCCCCGACAGGAGTCAGCCCCAGCATTTT.

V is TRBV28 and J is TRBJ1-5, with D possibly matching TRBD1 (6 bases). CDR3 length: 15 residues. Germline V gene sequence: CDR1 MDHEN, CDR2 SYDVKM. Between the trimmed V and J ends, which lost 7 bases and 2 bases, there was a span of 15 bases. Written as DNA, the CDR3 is TGTGCCAGCACCCAAGGACCAGGGGGCAATCAGCCCCAGCATTTT. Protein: CASTQGPGGNQPQHF.

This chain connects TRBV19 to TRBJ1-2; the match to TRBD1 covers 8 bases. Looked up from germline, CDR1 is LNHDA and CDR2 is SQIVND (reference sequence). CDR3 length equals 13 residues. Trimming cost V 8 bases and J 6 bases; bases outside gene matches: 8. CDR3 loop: CASHRTGQNGYTF. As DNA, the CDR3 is TGTGCCAGTCATCGGACAGGGCAGAATGGCTACACCTTC.